Shown below are 28 T cell receptor beta chains from a single sample sequenced in a study of blood T cell repertoires in COVID-19. This table comes from immunoSEQ multiplex PCR, and its TCRdb copy is limited to in-frame clones, with some not included. The data hold over 100,000 clones, with 70% to 90% observed a single time. Material for sequencing was peripheral blood. These receptors were collected from a man in his fifties or sixties with active COVID-19.

For the CDR3, the DNA is TGTGCCAGCAGCCAAGGCGGGGGATACAGGAAAGATACGCAGTATTTT. Translation: CASSQGGGYRKDTQYF. V gene TRBV14 combines with J gene TRBJ2-3; TRBD2 matches at 7 bases. V trimming: 1 base; J trimming: 5 bases; junction bases outside the gene matches: 9. The CDR3 has 16 amino acids. Germline assignment: CDR1 SGHDN and CDR2 FVKESK.

V usage is TRBV28 and J usage is TRBJ1-4; TRBD1 agrees at 10 bases. There are 14 residues in the CDR3. Trimming cost V 3 bases and J 14 bases; bases outside gene matches: 9. CDR1 is MDHEN, CDR2 SYDVKM, per germline. The CDR3 spells CASSFPTGGARLFF. DNA of the CDR3: TGTGCCAGCAGTTTCCCGACAGGGGGCGCACGGCTGTTTTTT.

The chain is built from TRBV6-6 and TRBJ2-7; D might be TRBD1 (6 bases). The CDR3 has 14 residues. The V and J ends lost 2 bases and 3 bases respectively, with 11 bases between them. Germline V gene data show CDR1 as MNHNY and CDR2 as SVGAGI (reference sequence). The CDR3 loop is CASSYLTGLYEQYF. CDR3 nucleotides: TGTGCCAGCAGTTACCTGACAGGTCTCTACGAGCAGTACTTC.

The V call is TRBV27, the J call TRBJ2-3, with 7 nucleotides matching TRBD2. The CDR3 runs to 17 residues. V lost 5 bases and J lost 1; bases outside the gene matches: 12. Germline V gene lookup returns CDR1 MNHEY and CDR2 SMNVEV (reference sequence). The CDR3 sequence: CASSPDQRGPGTDTQYF. The CDR3 DNA is TGTGCCAGCAGTCCAGACCAGCGGGGACCGGGCACAGATACGCAGTATTTT.

The rearrangement uses TRBV2 and TRBJ2-5; TRBD2 matches 16 bases. Trimming cost V 6 bases and J 4 bases; bases outside gene matches: 8. The CDR3 length is 17 residues. Looked up from germline, CDR1 is SNHLY and CDR2 is FYNNEI. CDR3 nucleotides: TGTGCCAGCAGCTCGGGACTAGCGGGGGGGCATTTAGAGACCCAGTACTTC. Its translation is CASSSGLAGGHLETQYF.

The chain has TRBV19 and TRBJ2-7; 15 bases are shared with TRBD2. V was clipped by 3 bases and J by 4 bases; unmatched bases: 4. The length of the CDR3 is 16 residues. The germline V gene encodes CDR1 LNHDA and CDR2 SQIVND (reference sequence). This CDR3 is CASSIGLAGGPYEQYF. CDR3 sequence (DNA): TGTGCCAGTAGTATCGGACTAGCGGGGGGGCCGTACGAGCAGTACTTC.

This clone was found once. The rearrangement links TRBV7-9 to TRBJ1-3; D gene uncertain. Germline V gene data show CDR1 as SEHNR and CDR2 as FQNEAQ (reference sequence). V lost 1 base, J lost 5 bases, and 18 bases lay in between. The CDR3 extends over 17 amino acids. The CDR3 sequence: CASSLDPRSGLRNTIYF. CDR3 DNA sequence: TGTGCCAGCAGCTTAGATCCGAGGAGCGGGTTGAGAAACACCATATATTTT.

The chain carries TRBV7-9 and TRBJ2-3; possible D gene TRBD2, 5 bases. The germline gives CDR1 SEHNR, CDR2 FQNEAQ (reference sequence). Trimming pared 4 bases from V and 2 bases from J, leaving 13 bases between. CDR3 length equals 15 residues. This CDR3 is CASSSSRTYTDTQYF. In DNA, the CDR3 is TGTGCCAGCAGCTCTTCGAGGACTTACACAGATACGCAGTATTTT. Together with reference TRBV7-9 and TRBJ2-3, the CDR3 gives the full variable domain: DTGVSQNPRHKITKRGQNVTFRCDPISEHNRLYWYRQTLGQGPEFLTYFQNEAQLEKSRLLSDRFSAERPKGSFSTLEIQRTEQGDSAMYLCASSSSRTYTDTQYFGPGTRLTVL.

This clone was picked up one time. The chain recombines TRBV5-1 with TRBJ1-2; unclear D gene. There are 16 residues in the CDR3. The germline V and J ends were trimmed by 4 bases and 0 bases, with 16 bases remaining between them. Per germline, CDR1 SGHRS and CDR2 YFSETQ. The CDR3: CASSRMNDGANYGYTF. CDR3 nucleotides: TGCGCCAGCAGCAGGATGAACGACGGAGCTAACTATGGCTACACCTTC.

The chain uses TRBV7-6 and TRBJ2-2; a weak D match, TRBD2 (5 bases). The CDR3 has 17 amino acids. The V end was cut by 5 bases, the J end by 1 base, with 17 bases between. Germline V gene lookup returns CDR1 SGHVS and CDR2 FNYEAQ. Written as DNA, the CDR3 is TGTGCCAGCAGCCCTGAGGTCCGGGGAGTGAACACCGGGGAGCTGTTTTTT. Translation gives CASSPEVRGVNTGELFF.

V usage is TRBV6-6 and J usage is TRBJ2-1, with 10 bases aligning to TRBD2. The CDR3 length is 15 residues. CDR1 and CDR2 from the germline V gene are MNHNY and SVGAGI (reference sequence). Losses at the gene ends were 7 bases for V and 6 bases for J; bases not matched to a gene: 9. This CDR3 is CASKESAGGPNEQFF. In DNA form, the CDR3 reads TGTGCCAGCAAAGAGTCAGCGGGGGGGCCCAATGAGCAGTTCTTC.

This clone appeared a single time. V is TRBV7-8 and J is TRBJ1-6; 8 nucleotides agree with TRBD1. The germline gives CDR1 SGHVS, CDR2 FQNEAQ. V gave up 5 bases and J gave up 0 bases; unmatched junction bases: 3. The CDR3 covers 16 residues. The CDR3 spells CASSATGGSYNSPLHF. CDR3 in DNA: TGTGCCAGCAGCGCTACAGGGGGCTCCTATAATTCACCCCTCCACTTT.

The chain is built from TRBV15 and TRBJ2-5; 9 nucleotides match TRBD1. The ends lost 6 bases at V and 4 bases at J; junction bases unmatched: 6. The CDR3 is 14 amino acids. Germline-derived CDR1 and CDR2 are LNHNV and YYDKDF (reference sequence). CDR3 sequence: CATRGTGSGETQYF. The CDR3 coding sequence is TGTGCCACCAGGGGGACAGGGTCGGGAGAGACCCAGTACTTC.

The chain couples TRBV29-1 to TRBJ1-1; D gene uncertain. The CDR3 extends over 11 amino acids. In germline, CDR1 is SQVTM, CDR2 ANQGSEA. Trimming shortened V by 2 bases and J by 1 base, and 2 bases separated the two germline ends. CDR3 nucleotide sequence: TGCAGCGTTGAACGGAACACTGAAGCTTTCTTT. It specifies CSVERNTEAFF.

CDR3 residues: CASALAGDALEQFF. CDR3 in DNA: TGTGCCTCTGCCCTAGCGGGGGACGCACTGGAGCAGTTCTTC. This chain joins TRBV10-3 and TRBJ2-1; 10 bases fit TRBD2. The V segment lost 11 bases and the J segment 10 bases; nucleotides outside the gene matches: 14. The CDR3 sequence is 14 residues long. Germline values: CDR1 ENHRY, CDR2 SYGVKD.

V gene TRBV27 combines with J gene TRBJ2-5; 12 positions match TRBD1. The V gene end was trimmed by 3 bases and the J gene end by 4 bases; junction bases not matched to a gene: 3. The CDR3 is 15 residues long. Looked up from germline, CDR1 is MNHEY and CDR2 is SMNVEV (reference sequence). This CDR3 reads CASSLGQGARETQYF. In DNA, the CDR3 is TGTGCCAGCAGTTTGGGACAGGGGGCGAGAGAGACCCAGTACTTC.

This clone was detected only a few times. The chain has TRBV18 and TRBJ2-3; 7 nucleotides line up with TRBD2. With 3 bases clipped from V and 6 bases from J, the junction kept 9 bases outside the gene matches. The CDR3 has 15 residues. CDR1 and CDR2 (germline): KGHSH, LQKENI. The CDR3 region is CASSPSGVPGDTQYF. The CDR3 bases are TGTGCCAGCTCACCCAGCGGGGTCCCCGGCGATACGCAGTATTTT.

This clone occurred once. The chain recombines TRBV5-4 with TRBJ1-3, with 7 bases identical to TRBD1. Germline V gene data show CDR1 as SGHNT and CDR2 as YYREEE (reference sequence). The CDR3 runs 14 residues. V shed 2 bases, J shed 5 bases, and the junction held 4 bases outside the gene matches. CDR3 coding DNA: TGTGCCAGCAGCTTACAGGGGAATCGAAACACCATATATTTT. Protein: CASSLQGNRNTIYF.

The V and J genes are TRBV3-1 (or the pseudogene TRBV3-2) and TRBJ1-6; D is ambiguous. V dropped 1 base and J dropped 7 bases, with 8 bases sitting between them. This CDR3 spans 14 amino acids. Germline CDR1 and CDR2: LGHDT and YNNKEL (reference sequence). This CDR3 reads CASSQGVENSPLHF. The CDR3 region has the DNA TGTGCCAGCAGCCAAGGCGTTGAGAATTCACCCCTCCACTTT.

The chain is built from TRBV30 and TRBJ1-1, with D possibly matching TRBD1 (5 bases). CDR3 length: 11 amino acids. Looked up from germline, CDR1 is GTSNPN and CDR2 is SVGIG (reference sequence). V was clipped by 0 bases and J by 10 bases, with 9 bases between them. CDR3 coding DNA: TGTGCCTGGAGTGTAGGAGGGGTAGCTTTCTTT. It specifies CAWSVGGVAFF.

The V and J genes are TRBV6-2 or TRBV6-3 and TRBJ2-3, with 9 bases that match TRBD2. J gave up 2 bases and V 4 bases, and 10 bases lay outside the gene matches. This CDR3 spans 17 amino acids. Germline V CDR1 and CDR2: MNHEY, SVGEGT. The CDR3 coding sequence is TGTGCCAGCAGTTGGGGGCTAGCGGGGACATTCACAGATACGCAGTATTTT. Its protein product is CASSWGLAGTFTDTQYF.

The rearrangement joins TRBV3-1 (or the pseudogene TRBV3-2) to TRBJ2-1, with TRBD2 as a possible D gene (6 bases). Trimming left V 2 bases short and J 0 bases short, with 11 bases between. CDR1 and CDR2 (germline): LGHDT, YNNKEL (reference sequence). This CDR3 has 16 residues. The DNA for the CDR3 is TGTGCCAGCAGCCAAAGACGGGGGAGCTCCTACAATGAGCAGTTCTTC. Translated, it gives CASSQRRGSSYNEQFF.

The chain joins TRBV3-1 (or the pseudogene TRBV3-2) to TRBJ1-3; 7 nucleotides line up with TRBD1. The germline V gene encodes CDR1 LGHDT and CDR2 YNNKEL (reference sequence). Unmatched junction bases numbered 3, after V lost 4 bases and J lost 0 bases. This CDR3 comprises 15 residues. CDR3 DNA sequence: TGTGCCAGCAGCCTAGGGACAGTCTCTGGAAACACCATATATTTT. Residues: CASSLGTVSGNTIYF.

The table lists this clone with a count of one. The chain joins TRBV7-2 to TRBJ2-1; no reliable D call. Germline V lookup: CDR1 SGHTA, CDR2 FQGNSA. This CDR3 has 13 amino acids. Between the trimmed V and J ends, which lost 1 base and 10 bases, there was a span of 11 bases. The CDR3: CASSLGPAEEQFF. The CDR3 DNA follows: TGTGCCAGCAGCTTAGGTCCCGCGGAAGAGCAGTTCTTC. The full variable domain, in which reference TRBV7-2 and TRBJ2-1 provide the parts outside the CDR3, is GAGVSQSPSNKVTEKGKDVELRCDPISGHTALYWYRQSLGQGLEFLIYFQGNSAPDKSGLPSDRFSAERTGGSVSTLTIQRTQQEDSAVYLCASSLGPAEEQFFGPGTRLTVL.

This clone appeared once. The rearrangement links TRBV19 to TRBJ2-1, with TRBD2 matching 8 bases. Germline trimming cut 3 bases from V and 10 bases from J; bases unmatched to any gene: 5. This CDR3 region has 13 residues. Germline V CDR1 and CDR2: LNHDA, SQIVND (reference sequence). CDR3 sequence: CASSIGGAFEQFF. CDR3 sequence (DNA): TGTGCCAGTAGTATCGGGGGGGCCTTCGAGCAGTTCTTC.

The gene calls are TRBV30 and TRBJ1-1; D not certain. The germline V and J ends were trimmed by 4 bases and 1 base, with 16 bases remaining between them. The germline gives CDR1 GTSNPN, CDR2 SVGIG (reference sequence). The CDR3 totals 15 residues. The DNA of the CDR3 is TGTGCCTGGATAAATTATGGGCGTTCGAACACTGAAGCTTTCTTT. Protein product: CAWINYGRSNTEAFF.

This clone occurred a few times. The chain has TRBV4-1 and TRBJ2-7, with TRBD1 matching 8 bases. From germline, CDR1 is MGHRA and CDR2 YSYEKL. CDR3 length: 15 amino acids. V lost 3 bases, J lost 3 bases, and 7 bases stayed unmatched. In DNA form, the CDR3 reads TGCGCCAGCAGCCAGGACCCCACAGGGGGCTACGAGCAGTACTTC. Amino acid sequence: CASSQDPTGGYEQYF.

The CDR3 sequence is CASSFRTSGANTGELFF. CDR3 DNA: TGTGCCAGCAGCTTCCGAACTAGCGGGGCGAACACCGGGGAGCTGTTTTTT. The chain links TRBV7-9 to TRBJ2-2; TRBD2 matches at 10 bases. The CDR3 loop spans 17 amino acids. Germline V gene lookup returns CDR1 SEHNR and CDR2 FQNEAQ (reference sequence). J lost 0 bases, V lost 3 bases, and 4 bases had no gene match.